This T cell receptor beta chain stems from a study of blood T cell repertoires in COVID-19. Study details: Sources were T cells, B-cell-depleted T cells, or PBMCs; the material itself was cDNA or gDNA.

Only in-frame clones appear in the TCRdb table, and some are missing; sequencing was by immunoSEQ multiplex PCR. The sample has about 280,000 clones, 88% seen once. CDR1 and CDR2 from the germline V gene are LGHDT and YNNKEL (reference sequence). Trimming cost V 1 base and J 6 bases, with 19 bases left between them. This CDR3 is built from 17 residues. Cohort 3 recovery required two negative PCRs, clearance, or symptom resolution. This chain connects TRBV3-1 (or the pseudogene TRBV3-2) to TRBJ1-5, with D possibly matching TRBD1 (5 bases). The TCR originated in a woman aged 30 to 39 who had recovered from COVID-19. The specimen was PBMCs or T cells enriched from blood (not recorded which). Here the CDR3 DNA reads TGTGCCAGCAGCCAAGTCGTCCTAGTAGGGGATGCTCAGCCCCAGCATTTT. It is translated as CASSQVVLVGDAQPQHF.